These 11 T cell receptor beta chains were sequenced from one sample in a study of healthy donors' naive CD4 and CD8 T cells. Each TCR library used approximately 500 ng of total RNA and a linear amplification protocol. TCRdb called the reads again in MiXCR, with one record for every CDR3 protein. The data show approximately 180,000 distinct CDR3 sequences, about 76% seen once. Sequenced sample: naive CD4+ and CD8+ T cells sorted from blood, pooled from several donors. These receptors all come from a pool of human donors in good health; the sample pools cells from several healthy donors.

This chain uses TRBV7-2 with TRBJ2-1, with D unresolved. Deletions cut 5 bases from V and 2 bases from J, with 13 bases between. CDR1 is SGHTA, CDR2 FQGNSA, per germline. The CDR3 is made up of 15 amino acids. The CDR3 sequence is CASSGPLLAYNEQFF. CDR3 bases: TGTGCCAGCAGCGGCCCTCTGCTAGCCTACAATGAGCAGTTCTTC.

This clonotype was found a few times. The chain recombines TRBV7-8 with TRBJ2-7; 7 bases align to TRBD1. Germline CDR1 is SGHVS and CDR2 is FQNEAQ. Unmatched junction bases numbered 13, after V lost 5 bases and J lost 6 bases. The CDR3 runs 15 residues. The CDR3 reads CASSDRDSFMGEQYF. The CDR3 DNA is TGTGCCAGCAGCGACCGGGACAGTTTTATGGGCGAGCAGTACTTC. Complete variable domain (other parts from reference TRBV7-8 and TRBJ2-7): GAGVSQSPRYKVAKRGQDVALRCDPISGHVSLFWYQQALGQGPEFLTYFQNEAQLDKSGLPSDRFFAERPEGSVSTLKIQRTQQEDSAVYLCASSDRDSFMGEQYFGPGTRLTVT.

This sequence joins TRBV29-1 and TRBJ2-4, with D unclear. The CDR3 loop spans 14 amino acids. The V and J ends lost 5 bases and 2 bases respectively, with 13 bases between them. Germline V lookup: CDR1 SQVTM, CDR2 ANQGSEA. The CDR3 reads CSVSRSTTKNIQYF. The CDR3, as DNA: TGCAGCGTTTCTAGGAGTACTACCAAAAACATTCAGTACTTC.

The chain is built from TRBV6-6 and TRBJ1-1; D unresolved. This CDR3 contains 12 residues. Germline CDR1 and CDR2: MNHNY and SVGAGI (reference sequence). The V gene lost 3 bases and the J gene lost 7 bases, with 9 bases spanning the gap. DNA for the CDR3: TGTGCCAGCAGTTATGGTTCGGGTGAAGCTTTCTTT. It codes for CASSYGSGEAFF.

The V and J genes are TRBV29-1 and TRBJ2-1; 7 nucleotides align to TRBD2. With 8 bases clipped from V and 2 bases from J, the junction kept 9 bases outside the gene matches. Germline-derived CDR1 and CDR2 are SQVTM and ANQGSEA. This CDR3 is built from 14 residues. The CDR3 protein is CSFLAGATYNEQFF. The DNA for the CDR3 is TGCAGCTTTTTGGCGGGAGCGACCTACAATGAGCAGTTCTTC.

This chain connects TRBV5-5 to TRBJ2-7; TRBD1 agrees at 8 bases. This CDR3 comprises 12 residues. CDR1 is SGHKS and CDR2 is YYEKEE in the germline V gene (reference sequence). V trimming: 4 bases; J trimming: 5 bases; junction bases outside the gene matches: 2. DNA for the CDR3: TGTGCCAGCAGCGCGACAGGGGACGAGCAGTACTTC. Residues: CASSATGDEQYF.

This chain links TRBV20-1 with TRBJ1-2; D is perhaps TRBD1 (6 bases). Trimming removed 4 bases from V and 7 bases from J, with 16 bases in between. The germline gives CDR1 DFQATT, CDR2 SNEGSKA (reference sequence). The CDR3 is 13 amino acids. The CDR3 here is CSAKGGHLIGYTF. CDR3 DNA sequence: TGCAGTGCTAAGGGGGGACATTTAATTGGCTACACCTTC.

This sequence joins TRBV19 and TRBJ2-1; 7 positions agree with TRBD1. V trimming: 1 base; J trimming: 4 bases; junction bases outside the gene matches: 4. This CDR3 is built from 15 residues. Germline V gene data show CDR1 as LNHDA and CDR2 as SQIVND (reference sequence). CDR3 in amino acids: CASSIGGQVYNEQFF. For the CDR3, the DNA is TGTGCCAGTAGTATAGGTGGACAGGTGTACAATGAGCAGTTCTTC.

With respect to this clonotype: An end of the junction does not agree with germline; a read error may underlie this. The J gene is TRBJ2-7, the V gene TRBV4-2; TRBD1 agrees at 7 bases. Looked up from germline, CDR1 is LGHNA and CDR2 is YNFKEQ. CDR3 length: 15 residues. The CDR3 loop is CASSQAPGQSYEQYF. In DNA, the CDR3 is TGTGCCAGCAGCCAAGCACCGGGACAGAGCTACGAGCAGTACTTT.

In its sample, this clonotype was seen a few times. The chain uses TRBV10-3 and TRBJ2-4, with D maybe TRBD1 (5 bases). This CDR3 has 17 residues. Germline values: CDR1 ENHRY, CDR2 SYGVKD. The V end lost 6 bases, the J end lost 6 bases, and 24 bases lay between the germline ends. The chain's CDR3 is CAISSAMTGPQGNIQYF. The CDR3 nucleotides read TGTGCCATCAGCTCAGCCATGACCGGGCCCCAGGGAAACATTCAGTACTTC.

This rearrangement joins TRBV19 to TRBJ2-1; 7 bases fit TRBD2. This CDR3 has 14 residues. Germline CDR1 LNHDA, CDR2 SQIVND (reference sequence). V lost 5 bases to trimming and J lost 2 bases; unmatched junction nucleotides: 3. The CDR3 DNA reads TGTGCCAGTAGTGCGGGACTAACCTACAATGAGCAGTTCTTC. As protein: CASSAGLTYNEQFF.